This entry is about one TCR beta chain. From germline, CDR1 is MGHRA and CDR2 YSYEKL. This CDR3 has 15 amino acids. V lost 0 bases and J lost 2, with 8 bases in between. The data originate from a study of control samples from healthy donors and cancer patients. Libraries were prepared by immunoSEQ multiplex PCR; TCRdb keeps only in-frame clonotypes and omits some of them. Of about 54,000 clones listed, 95% to 96% are singletons. This sequence was found in a woman aged 30 to 39 in good health. Sequenced input: blood. This chain joins TRBV4-1 and TRBJ1-3; a possible D gene is TRBD1 (6 bases). CDR3 nucleotides: TGCGCCAGCAGCCAAGAAGGGGGAGCTGGAAACACCATATATTTT. Amino acid sequence: CASSQEGGAGNTIYF.